This entry features one TCR beta chain sequence. Its antigen remains unknown. This specimen comes from a study of a mutant IDH1 vaccine in newly diagnosed glioma. The wider study: Patients received vaccination from 4-6 weeks after radiotherapy alone, or with temozolomide cycles.

Time point described: week 35, safety follow-up. In the vaccine, a single dose held 300 ug of the mutant IDH1 20-mer peptide, along with topical imiquimod. Patients came in for eight vaccinations, in weeks 1, 3, 5, 7, 11, 15, 19 and 23. Tumors from donors were new WHO grade 3 or 4 IDH1-mutant astrocytomas with ATRX loss. The CDR3 totals 12 residues. CDR1 is SNHLY and CDR2 is FYNNEI in the germline V gene. After removal of 6 bases from V and 5 bases from J, the junction contained 3 bases not matched to a gene. TCRdb's table, derived via immunoSEQ multiplex PCR, lists solely in-frame clones and lacks some. Here the sample spans tens of thousands of clones, 75% to 85% being singletons.

The specimen was PBMCs, collected from a glioma patient whose treatment included an IDH1 peptide vaccine. This receptor was obtained from a man aged 35-49 years with glioma. V usage is TRBV2 and J usage is TRBJ2-7, with 8 positions matching TRBD1. Written as DNA, the CDR3 is TGTGCCAGCAGCCCGGACAGGGACGAGCAGTACTTC. Protein: CASSPDRDEQYF.